This T cell receptor beta chain originates from a study of shared T cell receptors in the human thymus. Sequencing used immunoSEQ multiplex PCR; TCRdb keeps in-frame clones, though not all of them. The sample has 720,000 or so clones, 80% to 90% seen once. V was pared by 6 bases and J by 8 bases, with 19 bases between. Germline V gene data show CDR1 as SEHNR and CDR2 as FQNEAQ (reference sequence). The CDR3 is 15 residues long. The same sample was also used in a study of human thymus T cells. That report adds: Healthy Finnish infants undergoing corrective surgery for congenital heart defects were used as donors. Thymic tissue was derived from resections collected during corrective heart surgery. Use of V and J genes seemed skewed within the thymic and blood repertoires. Highly overlapping thymic repertoires in unrelated individuals were reported by related research.

The TCR originated in a girl under three years old with a congenital heart defect. Sequenced material: thymocytes. This chain joins TRBV7-9 and TRBJ1-4; D is undetermined. CDR3 DNA sequence: TGTGCCAGCAGTTCTTTACCCCCTGGGAGGGAAAAACTGTTTTTT. This sequence encodes CASSSLPPGREKLFF.